Below, 27 T cell receptor beta chains from the same sample are listed, as sequenced in a study of cytomegalovirus exposure and HLA in healthy donors. PCR primers comprised 60 Vbeta and 13 Jbeta primers. This table comes from immunoSEQ multiplex PCR, and its TCRdb copy is limited to in-frame clones, with some not included. The sample records 65,000 to 100,000 clones, more than 75% being singletons. Material for sequencing was PBMCs. Every receptor here comes from a woman between 40 and 55 years old in good health and CMV-seropositive.

J is TRBJ1-2 and V is TRBV4-1; D gene uncertain. The length of the CDR3 is 15 residues. Germline CDR1 and CDR2: MGHRA and YSYEKL. The ends were cut back, 0 bases at V and 4 bases at J, with 12 bases in the middle. The CDR3 DNA reads TGCGCCAGCAGCCAAGACCTATCTAGGATCTATGGCTACACCTTC. Translated, it gives CASSQDLSRIYGYTF.

The chain couples TRBV5-6 to TRBJ1-6; D gene uncertain. Trimming took off 0 bases at V and 10 bases at J, with 14 bases between the two ends. The germline V gene encodes CDR1 SGHDT and CDR2 YYEEEE. The CDR3 is 15 amino acids. This CDR3 is CASSLVGVPGSPLHF. The DNA of the CDR3 is TGTGCCAGCAGCTTGGTCGGGGTCCCGGGGTCACCCCTCCACTTT.

This clone was recorded a few times. The chain is built from TRBV19 and TRBJ2-1, with TRBD2 identical over 9 bases. J gave up 8 bases and V 5 bases, and 10 bases lay outside the gene matches. CDR1 and CDR2 from the germline V gene are LNHDA and SQIVND (reference sequence). This CDR3 is built from 15 residues. The CDR3, as DNA: TGTGCCAGTAGTCCCCTGGGACTAGCTTCCGATGAGCAGTTCTTC. Translation: CASSPLGLASDEQFF.

In its sample, this clone was seen once. The chain joins TRBV27 to TRBJ1-2; D might be TRBD1 (6 bases). With 2 bases removed from V and 3 bases from J, the gap between germline ends came to 19 bases. Germline V CDR1 and CDR2: MNHEY, SMNVEV (reference sequence). The length of the CDR3 is 17 residues. This CDR3 is CASSLMGVTGPHYGYTF. The CDR3 nucleotides read TGTGCCAGCAGTTTAATGGGGGTGACAGGCCCCCACTATGGCTACACCTTC.

The V and J genes are TRBV30 and TRBJ2-5, with D possibly being TRBD2 (7 bases). V lost 5 bases to trimming and J lost 1 base, with 14 bases between them. CDR3 length equals 14 residues. Germline CDR1 GTSNPN, CDR2 SVGIG (reference sequence). DNA of the CDR3: TGTGCCTGGGGTGAGGGGGGGGGCCAAGAGACCCAGTACTTC. Translated: CAWGEGGGQETQYF. The full variable domain, its missing parts supplied by reference TRBV30 and TRBJ2-5, is SQTIHQWPATLVQPVGSPLSLECTVEGTSNPNLYWYRQAAGRGLQLLFYSVGIGQISSEVPQNLSASRPQDRQFILSSKKLLLSDSGFYLCAWGEGGGQETQYFGPGTRLLVL.

V gene TRBV20-1 combines with J gene TRBJ2-2; D not resolved. Germline CDR1 is DFQATT and CDR2 is SNEGSKA (reference sequence). This CDR3 contains 11 residues. V was cut by 3 bases and J by 7 bases, with 6 bases left in between. CDR3 bases: TGCAGTGCTAGTCTCGGCGGGGAGCTGTTTTTT. Translating it yields CSASLGGELFF.

V and J are TRBV2 and TRBJ2-7; TRBD1 matches at 9 bases. CDR1 is SNHLY and CDR2 is FYNNEI in the germline V gene. V trimming: 6 bases; J trimming: 1 base; junction bases outside the gene matches: 4. The CDR3 consists of 14 residues. CDR3 in DNA: TGTGCCAGCAGGGGGACAGGGAGTTCCTACGAGCAGTACTTC. Amino acid sequence: CASRGTGSSYEQYF.

The chain joins TRBV20-1 to TRBJ1-4; D gene uncertain. The CDR3 contains 11 residues. Germline CDR1 reads DFQATT; CDR2 reads SNEGSKA (reference sequence). The CDR3 spells CSATPDEKLFF. For the CDR3, the DNA is TGCAGCGCCACCCCGGATGAAAAACTGTTTTTT.

The chain links TRBV28 to TRBJ1-5; TRBD1 matches 7 bases. The CDR3 length is 16 residues. With 3 bases clipped from V and 5 bases from J, the junction kept 10 bases outside the gene matches. Germline assignment: CDR1 MDHEN and CDR2 SYDVKM. The CDR3 protein is CASSFRTGVWDQPQHF. The CDR3 bases are TGTGCCAGCAGTTTTAGGACAGGCGTGTGGGATCAGCCCCAGCATTTT.

The V call is TRBV6-5, the J call TRBJ1-1; no clear D. Looked up from germline, CDR1 is MNHEY and CDR2 is SVGAGI. Trimming shortened V by 0 bases and J by 0 bases, and 8 bases separated the two germline ends. This CDR3 is built from 15 residues. CDR3 in DNA: TGTGCCAGCAGTTACTCGAGACAAATGAACACTGAAGCTTTCTTT. Translated: CASSYSRQMNTEAFF.

This chain connects TRBV5-1 to TRBJ1-5; D unclear. The CDR3 has 14 amino acids. V was trimmed by 0 bases and J by 3 bases, leaving 7 bases between them. Germline assignment: CDR1 SGHRS and CDR2 YFSETQ. Here the CDR3 DNA reads TGCGCCAGCAGCTTGGACAGCTCCAATCAGCCCCAGCATTTT. Protein product: CASSLDSSNQPQHF.

The genes are TRBV28 and TRBJ2-1; 9 nucleotides line up with TRBD1. V shed 6 bases, J shed 7 bases, and the junction held 10 bases outside the gene matches. Germline CDR1 reads MDHEN; CDR2 reads SYDVKM. CDR3 length: 15 residues. For the CDR3, the DNA is TGTGCCAGCAGCTCCACCGGGACAGGGAGAAATGAGCAGTTCTTC. Residues: CASSSTGTGRNEQFF.

In this sample, this clone turned up a few times. The identical CDR3 is also encoded by other nucleotide sequences in the sample. The chain links TRBV9 to TRBJ2-7; TRBD1 matches at 7 bases. With V trimmed by 2 bases and J by 1 base, 3 bases remained unmatched. The CDR3 extends over 14 amino acids. The germline V gene encodes CDR1 SGDLS and CDR2 YYNGEE. This CDR3 is CASSVGQASYEQYF. In DNA form, the CDR3 reads TGTGCCAGCAGCGTCGGACAGGCATCCTACGAGCAGTACTTC.

The chain combines TRBV5-4 with TRBJ1-2; D call uncertain. V lost 6 bases, J lost 2 bases, and 20 bases lay in between. The CDR3 is 16 amino acids. Germline V gene data show CDR1 as SGHNT and CDR2 as YYREEE (reference sequence). The CDR3 nucleotides are TGTGCCAGCATCAAGGGAGGTGGAAGCCCCAACTATGGCTACACCTTC. Amino acid sequence: CASIKGGGSPNYGYTF.

The V call is TRBV9, the J call TRBJ1-5; 8 positions match TRBD1. This CDR3 spans 15 amino acids. V lost 3 bases, J lost 4 bases, and 6 bases stayed unmatched. CDR1 is SGDLS, CDR2 YYNGEE, per germline. The CDR3 bases are TGTGCCAGCAGCGCCTGGGACAGGATAAATCAGCCCCAGCATTTT. It specifies CASSAWDRINQPQHF. The whole variable domain, remainder taken from reference TRBV9 and TRBJ1-5, is DSGVTQTPKHLITATGQRVTLRCSPRSGDLSVYWYQQSLDQGLQFLIQYYNGEERAKGNILERFSAQQFPDLHSELNLSSLELGDSALYFCASSAWDRINQPQHFGDGTRLSIL.

In its sample, this clone was seen a few times. The V gene is TRBV11-2, the J gene TRBJ2-6; a possible D gene is TRBD1 (5 bases). CDR3 length: 17 amino acids. CDR1 is SGHAT, CDR2 FQNNGV, per germline. V was clipped by 5 bases and J by 0 bases, with 14 bases between them. Here the CDR3 DNA reads TGTGCCAGCAGCCCCCACAGGTTAAACTCTGGGGCCAACGTCCTGACTTTC. Protein sequence: CASSPHRLNSGANVLTF.

CDR3 sequence reads: CAWSDSFNQPQHF. The DNA for the CDR3 is TGTGCCTGGTCGGACAGCTTCAATCAGCCCCAGCATTTT. The gene calls are TRBV30 and TRBJ1-5; maybe TRBD1 (6 bases). This CDR3 has 13 amino acids. Germline CDR1 is GTSNPN and CDR2 is SVGIG (reference sequence). With 5 bases removed from V and 3 bases from J, the gap between germline ends came to 11 bases. The full variable domain, completed using reference TRBV30 and TRBJ1-5, is SQTIHQWPATLVQPVGSPLSLECTVEGTSNPNLYWYRQAAGRGLQLLFYSVGIGQISSEVPQNLSASRPQDRQFILSSKKLLLSDSGFYLCAWSDSFNQPQHFGDGTRLSIL.

This clone is a singleton in its sample. The gene calls are TRBV11-2 and TRBJ1-1; TRBD1 matches 7 bases. Germline-derived CDR1 and CDR2 are SGHAT and FQNNGV. The CDR3 is made up of 15 amino acids. J lost 6 bases, V lost 5 bases, and 12 bases had no gene match. CDR3: CASSNGKGARSEAFF. CDR3 bases: TGTGCCAGCAGCAATGGGAAGGGGGCTCGATCTGAAGCTTTCTTT.

This clone turned up a few times. CDR3 sequence reads: CASSPGLVNTGELFF. Here the CDR3 DNA reads TGTGCCAGCTCACCGGGACTGGTGAACACCGGGGAGCTGTTTTTT. The chain combines TRBV18 with TRBJ2-2, with D possibly matching TRBD2 (6 bases). The CDR3 has 15 residues. Trimming shortened V by 3 bases and J by 1 base, and 9 bases separated the two germline ends. Germline assignment: CDR1 KGHSH and CDR2 LQKENI.

This clone was detected only once. The chain's CDR3 is CASSLGTGHQPQHF. CDR3 nucleotides: TGTGCCAGCAGTTTAGGGACAGGCCATCAGCCCCAGCATTTT. The gene calls are TRBV28 and TRBJ1-5; 8 bases align to TRBD1. V lost 2 bases to trimming and J lost 5 bases; unmatched junction nucleotides: 2. The CDR3 extends over 14 amino acids. Looked up from germline, CDR1 is MDHEN and CDR2 is SYDVKM.

The chain uses TRBV6-1 and TRBJ1-5; D might be TRBD1 (6 bases). Germline V CDR1 and CDR2: MNHNS, SASEGT. The CDR3 is 14 amino acids. The V and J ends lost 3 bases and 9 bases respectively, with 15 bases between them. CDR3 sequence reads: CASSENAHRVPQHF. The DNA of the CDR3 is TGTGCCAGCAGTGAGAACGCACACAGGGTGCCCCAGCATTTT.

The chain links TRBV6-5 to TRBJ2-2; D perhaps matches TRBD2 (6 bases). Germline CDR1 is MNHEY and CDR2 is SVGAGI. The CDR3 covers 13 residues. Trimming pared 7 bases from V and 1 base from J, leaving 7 bases between. The CDR3 here is CASISGNTGELFF. The CDR3 region has the DNA TGTGCCAGCATTAGCGGGAACACCGGGGAGCTGTTTTTT.

V usage is TRBV6-1 and J usage is TRBJ1-5, with a tentative D call TRBD1 (5 bases). V lost 4 bases and J lost 2, with 12 bases in between. The germline gives CDR1 MNHNS, CDR2 SASEGT. CDR3 length equals 15 residues. This chain's CDR3 is CASSVGQAGNQPQHF. The DNA for the CDR3 is TGTGCCAGCAGTGTGGGGCAGGCGGGCAATCAGCCCCAGCATTTT.

Regarding this clone: The sample has other DNA sequences that encode this CDR3 too. The V call is TRBV28, the J call TRBJ1-5; TRBD1 might be the D (5 bases). Germline CDR1 reads MDHEN; CDR2 reads SYDVKM. The CDR3 contains 14 residues. Trimming stripped 2 bases from V and 2 bases from J, with 7 bases between. CDR3 amino acids: CASSLGGGNQPQHF. For the CDR3, the DNA is TGTGCCAGCAGTTTAGGGGGGGGCAATCAGCCCCAGCATTTT.

The J gene is TRBJ1-4, the V gene TRBV29-1, with 7 positions matching TRBD1. The trim removed 7 bases at V and 8 bases at J, leaving 10 bases unmatched. The CDR3 length is 13 residues. Germline CDR1 is SQVTM and CDR2 is ANQGSEA. The CDR3 is CSASDRLGEKLFF. The CDR3 bases are TGCAGCGCATCGGACAGGTTGGGGGAAAAACTGTTTTTT.

This clone was counted once. This rearrangement joins TRBV29-1 to TRBJ1-1, with D unclear. Between the trimmed V and J ends, which lost 4 bases and 3 bases, there was a span of 15 bases. The CDR3 runs to 14 residues. Germline loops: CDR1 SQVTM, CDR2 ANQGSEA. The CDR3 coding sequence is TGCAGCGTTGGTTCCCGTCTCGGGGACACTGAAGCTTTCTTT. Amino acid sequence: CSVGSRLGDTEAFF.

This clone was seen once. The rearrangement joins TRBV5-1 to TRBJ2-1; D might be TRBD1 (5 bases). Trimming stripped 2 bases from V and 5 bases from J, with 14 bases between. The CDR3 runs to 15 residues. Per the germline V gene, CDR1 is SGHRS and CDR2 is YFSETQ. Here the CDR3 reads CASSFRTPGNNEQFF. The CDR3 coding sequence is TGCGCCAGCAGCTTTCGCACCCCAGGGAACAATGAGCAGTTCTTC.